This T cell receptor beta chain was identified in a study of CD8 T cells in ankylosing spondylitis (dated by TCRdb to about 2017). As for the study more broadly: The study set out to find disease-linked TCR variants by profiling T cell receptor beta repertoires in ankylosing spondylitis patients and healthy donors. In total, the full study cohort was made up of nearly 110 healthy donors and 20 to 25 ankylosing spondylitis patients. Peripheral blood was sampled, and synovial fluid was also collected from ankylosing spondylitis patients. The research as a whole found: Blood from ankylosing spondylitis patients appeared to be characterized by a TCR beta motif composed of under ten highly homologous amino acid variants. Some motif variants had previously been reported in the synovial fluid and blood of reactive arthritis patients, which suggests shared mechanisms of disease initiation. In peripheral blood, the disease-linked clones were found at relatively low frequencies and had a CD8+ phenotype. According to the report, matched synovial fluid samples from ankylosing spondylitis patients were significantly enriched for the disease-linked clones.

This clonotype was counted at least ten times. There is no known antigen for this receptor. There are no base qualities to consult, and no much larger clone falls within one base. For sequencing, an Illumina HiSeq 2500 was employed. Quantitative 5'-RACE with molecular barcodes was used to prepare TCR beta libraries. The original pipeline was this. A new computational method, built on a probabilistic model of VDJ rearrangement, was used to identify disease-linked TCR variants. The public reads were run again by TCRdb, first through fastp at Q25 and then through MiXCR, and only productive beta chains were kept. Here each entry gathers all rows of one CDR3 protein and keeps the most common genes and DNA. Clone size and V and J calls follow TCRdb, not the original study. In all, the sample holds hundreds of thousands of distinct CDR3 sequences, and 15% to 20% of those were seen once. About two fifths of the sample lies in the top ten.

The germline ends are 14 bases apart after V is trimmed by 1 base and J by 7 bases. From cysteine to phenylalanine, the CDR3 is 14 amino acids long. The read is trimmed to its CDR3 DNA, 42 bases read in frame from base 1. From the germline V gene, CDR1 is MGHRA and CDR2 is YSYEKL. Sequencing was performed on blood, either unsorted or a sorted T cell fraction (not recorded which). The chain was built from TRBV4-1 and TRBJ2-7; TRBD2 might be the D gene, on 5 matching bases. The source of this sequence is a male donor with ankylosing spondylitis. The CDR3 region has the sequence CASSQVEGREEQYF. The DNA sequence reads TGCGCCAGCAGCCAAGTTGAGGGTAGAGAAGAGCAGTACTTC.